This T cell receptor (beta chain) is drawn from a study of CD8 T cells in Susac syndrome. Trimming took 2 bases from V and 4 from J, leaving 16 bases between them. CDR1 and CDR2 (germline): SGDLS, YYNGEE. This CDR3 region has 16 residues. The T cells that were sequenced for TCR beta were CD8+ and CD4+ cells from blood. Those who served as multiple sclerosis controls were treatment-naive patients with stable or active relapsing-remitting disease. TEMRA cells underwent FACS enrichment and CD8+ and CD4+ T cells underwent negative isolation. Reverse transcription of about 0.5 to 1 ug RNA used random hexamers. Amplification of TCR beta CDR3 by immunoSEQ multiplex PCR spanned 54 Vbeta and 13 Jbeta. TCRdb reprocessed the immunoSEQ multiplex PCR reads via MiXCR and lists one record per CDR3 protein. The top ten hold about 0.08% of the sample, which has about 200,000 distinct CDR3 sequences, approximately 95% seen once.

The sample taken for sequencing was CD4+ T cells from PBMCs. The receptor comes from a human donor with multiple sclerosis. The genes are TRBV9 and TRBJ1-3; D unresolved. CDR3 residues: CASSVRASQAGNTIYF. CDR3 coding DNA: TGTGCCAGCAGCGTCCGGGCGAGTCAGGCCGGAAACACCATATATTTT.